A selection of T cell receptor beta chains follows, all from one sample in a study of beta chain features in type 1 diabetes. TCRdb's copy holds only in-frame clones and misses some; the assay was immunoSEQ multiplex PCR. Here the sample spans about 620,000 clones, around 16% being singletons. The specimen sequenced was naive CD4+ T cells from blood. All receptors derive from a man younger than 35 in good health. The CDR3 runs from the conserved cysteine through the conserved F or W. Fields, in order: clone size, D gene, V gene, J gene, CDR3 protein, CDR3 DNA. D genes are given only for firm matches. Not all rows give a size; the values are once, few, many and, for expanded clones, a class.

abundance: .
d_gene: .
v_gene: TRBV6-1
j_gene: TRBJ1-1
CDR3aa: CASSEKHTEAFF
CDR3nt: TGTGCCAGCAGTGAGAAGCACACTGAAGCTTTCTTT

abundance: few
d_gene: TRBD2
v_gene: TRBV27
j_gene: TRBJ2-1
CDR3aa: CASRLAGGSYEQFF
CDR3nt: TGTGCCAGCAGACTAGCGGGAGGTAGCTATGAGCAGTTCTTC

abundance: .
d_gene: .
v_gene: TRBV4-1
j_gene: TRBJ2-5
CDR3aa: CASSRTGEKTQYF
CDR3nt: TGCGCCAGCAGCCGGACGGGGGAAAAGACCCAGTACTTC

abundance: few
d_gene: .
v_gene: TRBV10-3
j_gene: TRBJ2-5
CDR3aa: CAIKGDGQETQYF
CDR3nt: TGTGCCATCAAAGGGGACGGCCAAGAGACCCAGTACTTC

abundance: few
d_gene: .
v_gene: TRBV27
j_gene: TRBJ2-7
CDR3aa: CASSTTGGGTYEQYF
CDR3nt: TGTGCCAGCAGTACCACTGGGGGCGGGACCTACGAGCAGTACTTC

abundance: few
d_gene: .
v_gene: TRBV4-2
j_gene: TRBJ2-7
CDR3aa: CASSQGLALYYEQYF
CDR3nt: TGTGCCAGCAGCCAAGGTTTAGCGCTGTACTACGAGCAGTACTTC

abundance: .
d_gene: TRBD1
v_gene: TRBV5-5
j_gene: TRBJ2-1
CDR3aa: CASSSWPRGQNEQFF
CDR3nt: TGTGCCAGCAGCTCCTGGCCAAGGGGGCAGAATGAGCAGTTCTTC

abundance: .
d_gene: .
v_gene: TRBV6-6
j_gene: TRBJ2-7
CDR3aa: CASRPQGWSEQYF
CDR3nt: TGTGCCAGCAGGCCTCAGGGATGGAGCGAGCAGTACTTC

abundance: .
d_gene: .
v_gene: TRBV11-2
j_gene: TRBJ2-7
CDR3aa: CASSLGLQSYEQYF
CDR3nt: TGTGCCAGCAGCTTAGGTTTACAGTCCTACGAGCAGTACTTC

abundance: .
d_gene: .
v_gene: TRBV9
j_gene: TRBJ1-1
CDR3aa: CASSVAWGPEAFF
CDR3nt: TGTGCCAGCAGCGTAGCTTGGGGTCCTGAAGCTTTCTTT

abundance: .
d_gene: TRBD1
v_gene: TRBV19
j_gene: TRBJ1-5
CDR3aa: CASSIEKGQGSQPQHF
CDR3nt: TGTGCCAGTAGTATTGAGAAGGGACAGGGTTCCCAGCCCCAGCATTTT

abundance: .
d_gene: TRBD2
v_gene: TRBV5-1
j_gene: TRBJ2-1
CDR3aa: CASSSGLAGINFQFF
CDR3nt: TGCGCCAGCAGCTCCGGACTAGCGGGGATAAATTTCCAGTTCTTC

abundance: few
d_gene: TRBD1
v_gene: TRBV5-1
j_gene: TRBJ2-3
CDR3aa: CASSFQRGLDTQYF
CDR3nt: TGCGCCAGCAGCTTCCAAAGGGGGCTAGATACGCAGTATTTT

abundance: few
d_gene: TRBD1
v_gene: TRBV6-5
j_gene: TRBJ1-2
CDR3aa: CASSSDRGLNPSGYTF
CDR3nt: TGTGCCAGCAGTTCCGACAGGGGTCTTAACCCGTCCGGCTACACCTTC

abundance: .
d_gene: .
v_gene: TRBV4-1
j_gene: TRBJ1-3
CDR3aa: CASSQGGGWIANTIYF
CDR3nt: TGCGCCAGCAGCCAAGGAGGGGGGTGGATTGCAAACACCATATATTTT

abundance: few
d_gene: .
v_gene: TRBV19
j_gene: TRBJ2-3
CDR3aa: CASSPQPRLGTDTQYF
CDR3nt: TGTGCCAGTAGTCCTCAACCCCGACTGGGCACAGATACGCAGTATTTT

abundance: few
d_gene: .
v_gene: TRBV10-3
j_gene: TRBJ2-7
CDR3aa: CAISEREANEQYF
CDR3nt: TGTGCCATCAGTGAGAGGGAGGCGAACGAGCAGTACTTC

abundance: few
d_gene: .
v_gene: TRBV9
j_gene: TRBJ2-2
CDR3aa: CASSVVAGELFF
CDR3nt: TGTGCCAGCAGCGTAGTGGCCGGGGAGCTGTTTTTT

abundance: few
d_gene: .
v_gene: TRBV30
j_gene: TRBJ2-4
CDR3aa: CAWSGTNLAKNIQYF
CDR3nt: TGTGCCTGGAGCGGGACAAACCTAGCCAAAAACATTCAGTACTTC

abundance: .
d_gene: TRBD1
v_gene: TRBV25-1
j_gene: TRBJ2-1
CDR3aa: CASSFRDRIDEQFF
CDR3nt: TGTGCCAGCAGTTTCCGGGACAGGATAGATGAGCAGTTCTTC

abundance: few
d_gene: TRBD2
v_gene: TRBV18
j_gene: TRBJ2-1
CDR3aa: CASSPPILGRDYYNEQFF
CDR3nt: TGTGCCAGCTCACCACCCATCCTGGGGCGGGACTACTACAATGAGCAGTTCTTC

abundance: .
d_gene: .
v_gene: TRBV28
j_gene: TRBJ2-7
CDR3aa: CASGLGYEQYF
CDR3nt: TGTGCCAGCGGACTCGGCTACGAGCAGTACTTC

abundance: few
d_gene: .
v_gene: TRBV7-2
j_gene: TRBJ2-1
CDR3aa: CASSLGLPNEQFF
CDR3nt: TGTGCCAGCAGCTTGGGACTCCCCAATGAGCAGTTCTTC

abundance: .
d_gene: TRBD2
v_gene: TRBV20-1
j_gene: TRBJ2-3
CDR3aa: CSAPLAGLYFF
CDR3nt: TGCAGTGCTCCCCTAGCGGGTCTTTACTTTTTT

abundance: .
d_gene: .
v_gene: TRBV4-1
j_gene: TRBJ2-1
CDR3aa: CASSPGRHLFRGQFF
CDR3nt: TGCGCCAGCAGCCCAGGCAGACACCTCTTCAGGGGGCAGTTCTTC

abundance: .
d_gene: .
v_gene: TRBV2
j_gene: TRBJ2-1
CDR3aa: CASRTDSSYNEQFF
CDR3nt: TGTGCCAGCAGGACTGACAGCTCCTACAATGAGCAGTTCTTC

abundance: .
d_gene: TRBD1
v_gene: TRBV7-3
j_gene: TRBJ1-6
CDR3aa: CASSSQGTISPLHF
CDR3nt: TGTGCCAGCAGCTCACAGGGGACAATTTCACCCCTCCACTTT

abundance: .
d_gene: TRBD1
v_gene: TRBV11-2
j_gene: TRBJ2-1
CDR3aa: CASSLGQGMNEQFF
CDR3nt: TGTGCCAGCAGCTTGGGACAGGGTATGAATGAGCAGTTCTTC

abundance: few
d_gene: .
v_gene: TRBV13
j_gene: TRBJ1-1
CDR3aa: CASSLAGTRKGAEAFF
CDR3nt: TGTGCCAGCAGCTTAGCCGGGACGCGCAAGGGGGCTGAAGCTTTCTTT

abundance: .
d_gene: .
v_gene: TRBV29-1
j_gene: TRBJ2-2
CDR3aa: CSVYRGLNPNTGELFF
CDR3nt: TGCAGCGTGTACAGGGGACTAAATCCAAACACCGGGGAGCTGTTTTTT

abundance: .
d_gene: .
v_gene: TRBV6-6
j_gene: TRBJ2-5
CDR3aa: CASSLIGEDQYF
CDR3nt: TGTGCCAGCAGTTTGATCGGGGAGGACCAGTACTTC

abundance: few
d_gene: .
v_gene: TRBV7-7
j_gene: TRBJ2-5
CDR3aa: CASSLVGPGTQYF
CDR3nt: TGTGCTAGCAGCTTGGTCGGCCCGGGGACCCAGTACTTC

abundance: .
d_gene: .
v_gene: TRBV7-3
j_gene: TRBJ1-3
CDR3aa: CASSLTAGGNTIYF
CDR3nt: TGTGCCAGCAGCTTAACCGCGGGAGGAAACACCATATATTTT

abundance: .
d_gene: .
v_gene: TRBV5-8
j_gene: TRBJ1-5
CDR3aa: CASSFWSNQPQHF
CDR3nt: TGTGCCAGCAGCTTTTGGAGCAATCAGCCCCAGCATTTT

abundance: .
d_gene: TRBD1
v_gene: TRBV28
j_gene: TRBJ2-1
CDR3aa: CASSSPGQGHNEQFF
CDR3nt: TGTGCCAGCAGTTCACCGGGACAGGGACACAATGAGCAGTTCTTC

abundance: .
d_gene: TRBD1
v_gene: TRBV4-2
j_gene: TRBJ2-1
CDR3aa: CASRKGVGGEQFF
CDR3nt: TGTGCCAGCAGAAAAGGGGTAGGGGGCGAGCAGTTCTTC

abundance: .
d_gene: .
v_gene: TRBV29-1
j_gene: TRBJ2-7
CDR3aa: CSVVLETYEQYF
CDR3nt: TGCAGCGTTGTTCTAGAGACCTACGAGCAGTACTTC

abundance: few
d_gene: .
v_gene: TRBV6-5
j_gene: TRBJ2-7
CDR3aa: CASSYEGRRNYEQYF
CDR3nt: TGTGCCAGCAGTTACGAAGGCAGGAGAAACTACGAGCAGTACTTC

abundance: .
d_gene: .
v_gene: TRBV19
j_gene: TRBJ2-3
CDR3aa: CASSLRLAGLDTQYF
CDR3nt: TGTGCCAGTAGTCTACGACTGGCGGGTTTAGATACGCAGTATTTT

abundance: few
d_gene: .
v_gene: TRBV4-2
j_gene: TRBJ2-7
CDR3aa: CASRGITGTEDEQYF
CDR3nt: TGTGCCAGCAGGGGAATTACGGGAACAGAGGACGAGCAGTACTTC

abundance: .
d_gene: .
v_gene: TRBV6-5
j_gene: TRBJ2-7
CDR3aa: CASSYSLGRVSYEQYF
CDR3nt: TGTGCCAGCAGTTACTCTTTAGGACGGGTCTCCTACGAGCAGTACTTC

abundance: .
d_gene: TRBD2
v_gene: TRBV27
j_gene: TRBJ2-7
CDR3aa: CASRASGSYEQYF
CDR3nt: TGTGCCAGCAGGGCTAGCGGATCCTACGAGCAGTACTTC

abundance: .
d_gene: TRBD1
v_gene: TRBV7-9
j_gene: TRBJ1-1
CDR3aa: CASSPSGTGGVEAFF
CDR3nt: TGTGCCAGCAGCCCTAGCGGGACAGGGGGCGTTGAAGCTTTCTTT

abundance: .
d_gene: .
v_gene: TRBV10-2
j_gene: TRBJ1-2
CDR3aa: CASRSRVDGYTF
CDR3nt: TGCGCCAGCAGGTCCAGGGTGGATGGCTACACCTTC

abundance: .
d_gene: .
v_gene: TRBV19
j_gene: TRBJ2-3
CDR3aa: CASSFRALLTDTQYF
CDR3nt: TGTGCCAGTAGCTTTAGGGCCCTACTTACAGATACGCAGTATTTT

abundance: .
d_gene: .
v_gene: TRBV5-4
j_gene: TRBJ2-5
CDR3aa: CASSEGRAYQETQYF
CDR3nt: TGTGCCAGCAGCGAAGGACGGGCGTACCAAGAGACCCAGTACTTC

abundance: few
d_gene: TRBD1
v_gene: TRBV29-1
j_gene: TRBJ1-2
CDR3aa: CSVERQGAYGYTF
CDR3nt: TGCAGCGTTGAAAGACAGGGGGCCTATGGCTACACCTTC

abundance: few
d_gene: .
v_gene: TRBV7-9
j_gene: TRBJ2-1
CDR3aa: CASSLVGAMGDEQFF
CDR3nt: TGTGCCAGCAGCTTAGTAGGAGCTATGGGGGATGAGCAGTTCTTC

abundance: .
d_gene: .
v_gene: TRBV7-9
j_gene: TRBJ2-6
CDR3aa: CATPWRQRSSGANVLTF
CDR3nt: TGTGCCACCCCATGGAGACAGCGCAGCTCTGGGGCCAACGTCCTGACTTTC

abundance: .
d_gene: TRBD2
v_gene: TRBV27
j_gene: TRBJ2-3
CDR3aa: CASTIRGGGIDTQYF
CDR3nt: TGTGCCAGCACTATCCGCGGGGGGGGCATAGATACGCAGTATTTT

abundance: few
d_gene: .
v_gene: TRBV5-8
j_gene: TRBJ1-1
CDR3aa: CASSLTTMNTEAFF
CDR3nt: TGTGCCAGCAGCTTGACAACGATGAACACTGAAGCTTTCTTT

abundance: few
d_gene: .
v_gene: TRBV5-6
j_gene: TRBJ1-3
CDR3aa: CASSYTGAGNTIYF
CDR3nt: TGTGCCAGCAGCTATACAGGAGCTGGAAACACCATATATTTT

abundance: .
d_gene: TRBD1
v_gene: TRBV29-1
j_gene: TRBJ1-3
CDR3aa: CSIRTGGSGNTIYF
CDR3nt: TGCAGCATACGGACAGGGGGATCTGGAAACACCATATATTTT

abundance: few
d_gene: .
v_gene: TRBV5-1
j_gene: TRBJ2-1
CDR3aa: CASGRVGYNEQFF
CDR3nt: TGCGCCAGCGGCAGGGTGGGGTACAATGAGCAGTTCTTC

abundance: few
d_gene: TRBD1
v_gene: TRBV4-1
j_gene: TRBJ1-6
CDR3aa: CASSQVPGQGSSPLHF
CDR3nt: TGCGCCAGCAGCCAAGTCCCGGGACAGGGCAGTTCACCCCTCCACTTT